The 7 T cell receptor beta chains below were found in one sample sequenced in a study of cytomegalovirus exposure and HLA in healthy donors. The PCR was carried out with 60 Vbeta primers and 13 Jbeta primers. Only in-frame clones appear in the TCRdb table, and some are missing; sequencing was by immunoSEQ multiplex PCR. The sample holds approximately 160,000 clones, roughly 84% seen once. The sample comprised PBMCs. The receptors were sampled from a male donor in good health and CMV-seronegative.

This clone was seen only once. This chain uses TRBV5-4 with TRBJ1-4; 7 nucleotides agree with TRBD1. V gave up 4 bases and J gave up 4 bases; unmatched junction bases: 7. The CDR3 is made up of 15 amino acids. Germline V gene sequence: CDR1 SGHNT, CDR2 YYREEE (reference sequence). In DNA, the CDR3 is TGTGCCAGCAGCAGAGACAGGGATCGTAATGAAAAACTGTTTTTT. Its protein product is CASSRDRDRNEKLFF.

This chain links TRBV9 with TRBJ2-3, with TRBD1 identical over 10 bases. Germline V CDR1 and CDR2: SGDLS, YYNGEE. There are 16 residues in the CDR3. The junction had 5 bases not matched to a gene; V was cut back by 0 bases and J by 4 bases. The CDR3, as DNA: TGTGCCAGCAGCGTAGGGACAGGGGGTAGGGCAGATACGCAGTATTTT. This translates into CASSVGTGGRADTQYF.

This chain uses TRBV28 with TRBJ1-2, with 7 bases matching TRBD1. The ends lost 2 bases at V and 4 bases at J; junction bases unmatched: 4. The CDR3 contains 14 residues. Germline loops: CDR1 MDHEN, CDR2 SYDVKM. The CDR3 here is CASSLRQGVYGYTF. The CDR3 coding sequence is TGTGCCAGCAGTTTACGGCAGGGGGTCTATGGCTACACCTTC.

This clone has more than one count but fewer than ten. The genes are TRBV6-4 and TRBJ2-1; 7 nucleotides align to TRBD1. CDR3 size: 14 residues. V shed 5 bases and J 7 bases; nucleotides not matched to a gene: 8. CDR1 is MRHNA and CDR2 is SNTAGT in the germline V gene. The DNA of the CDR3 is TGTGCCAGCAGTAGCCAGTCAGGGGGAAATGAGCAGTTCTTC. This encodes CASSSQSGGNEQFF.

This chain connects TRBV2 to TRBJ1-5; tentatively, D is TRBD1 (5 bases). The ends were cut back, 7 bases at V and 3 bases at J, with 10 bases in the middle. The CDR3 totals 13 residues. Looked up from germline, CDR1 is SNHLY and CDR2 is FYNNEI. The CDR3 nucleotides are TGTGCCAGCACCACAGGCGCCAATCAGCCCCAGCATTTT. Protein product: CASTTGANQPQHF.

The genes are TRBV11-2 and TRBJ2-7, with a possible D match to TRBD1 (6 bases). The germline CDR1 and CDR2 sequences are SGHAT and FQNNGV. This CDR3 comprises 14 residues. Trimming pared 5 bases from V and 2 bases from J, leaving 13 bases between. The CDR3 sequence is CASSLGQIPYEQYF. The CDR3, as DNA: TGTGCCAGCAGCCTCGGACAGATCCCCTACGAGCAGTACTTC.

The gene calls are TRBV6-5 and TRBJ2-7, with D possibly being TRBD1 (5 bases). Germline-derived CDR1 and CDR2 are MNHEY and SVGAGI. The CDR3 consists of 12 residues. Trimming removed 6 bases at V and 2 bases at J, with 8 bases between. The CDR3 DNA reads TGTGCCAGCAGGACAGTAACCTACGAGCAGTACTTC. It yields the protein CASRTVTYEQYF.